This TCR beta chain was documented in a study of OX40 agonist ivuxolimab in advanced cancers. Regarding the research as a whole: Ivuxolimab was a fully human IgG2 agonistic monoclonal antibody targeting the costimulatory receptor OX40 (CD134). The paper covers the monotherapy dose-escalation part of the phase I ivuxolimab trial, which included N ≈ 54 patients. Among the approximately 54 dose-escalation patients, around 20 had hepatocellular carcinoma, roughly 15 melanoma, 9 renal cell carcinoma and 9 head and neck cancer. In the dose-escalation cohort, 70% to 90% of patients were male, and the mean age was approximately 60 years with a range of 23 to 79. Intravenous ivuxolimab was administered to patients every 2 weeks at six dose levels: 0.01, 0.1, 0.3, 1.5, 3 and 10 mg/kg. Patients were allowed to have had prior anti-PD-1, anti-PD-L1 or anti-CTLA-4 therapy, and around 40% of the dose-escalation patients had previously received checkpoint inhibitors. The point of sequencing TCRbeta in the periphery was to test whether ivuxolimab changed TCR sequence diversity and drove clonal T-cell expansion. Partial responses occurred in three dose-escalation patients: two with cutaneous melanoma and one with hepatocellular carcinoma.

Overall study outcomes, separate from this receptor: Low levels of normalized T-cell clonal expansion were also seen in some patients who did not respond. In partial responders in the 0.1-3.0 mg/kg groups, normalized peripheral clonal expansion was found to be among the lowest, especially among CD8+ T cells. Which antigens the clonally expanded peripheral T cells were specific for was not determined. After ivuxolimab, expanded clones were on average more numerous among CD8+ T cells than among CD4+ T cells. At doses of 0.1 to 3.0 mg/kg, clonal expansion of both CD4+ and CD8+ blood T cells was observed from baseline to week 6.

In regard to this clone: Its antigen remains undetermined. Per-base qualities were not stored, and no clone one base away is much larger.

Genomic DNA was extracted from sorted cells for sequencing of the TCRbeta CDR3 region. The immunoSEQ Assay was used to sequence the TCRbeta CDR3 regions. TCRdb holds this immuneACCESS table with in-frame rearrangements only. Some clones are missing; in checked studies, unresolved V genes explain under half, and the rest has no known cause. The sample data list under 70,000 clones, and about nine tenths of these were observed just once. The ten largest clones represent about 1% of the sample. Patients with a history of autoimmune disease or receiving systemic immunosuppression were excluded from the trial. Peripheral blood for TCR sequencing was collected from all dose cohorts at baseline, on cycle 4 day 1, and on cycle 7 day 1. Samples came from an open-label, multicenter, first-in-human phase I dose-escalation trial of ivuxolimab. Adults with locally advanced or metastatic head and neck squamous cell, hepatocellular, melanoma or renal cell carcinoma were enrolled in the trial. Before TCR sequencing, CD4+ T cells and CD8+ T cells were sorted from peripheral blood as separate populations.

Counted from cysteine to phenylalanine, this CDR3 has 14 amino acids. Left in the record is the CDR3 DNA by itself, 42 bases read in frame from the first base. CDR1 and CDR2, per the germline V gene, are SNHLY and FYNNEI. The germline V and J ends show losses of 3 bases and 4 bases respectively, and no gene match explains 4 bases of the junction. Sequenced material: CD4+ or CD8+ T cells sorted from blood, taken in a trial of the OX40 agonist ivuxolimab. This TCR was recovered from an adult with an advanced solid tumor such as melanoma, head and neck, liver or kidney cancer. The V gene is TRBV2 and the J gene is TRBJ2-5; TRBD2 agrees with 8 junctional bases. The DNA sequence reads TGTGCCAGCAGTGACGGTGCGGGAGGAGAGACCCAGTACTTC. This yields the protein CASSDGAGGETQYF. Supplemented by the reference TRBV2 and TRBJ2-5 proteins around the CDR3, the complete variable domain is EPEVTQTPSHQVTQMGQEVILRCVPISNHLYFYWYRQILGQKVEFLVSFYNNEISEKSEIFDDQFSVERPDGSNFTLKIRSTKLEDSAMYFCASSDGAGGETQYFGPGTRLLVL.